This entry features one T cell receptor (beta chain) sequence. The record originates from a study of control samples from healthy donors and cancer patients. V was pared by 0 bases and J by 3 bases, with 9 bases between. This CDR3 comprises 14 residues. Germline V CDR1 and CDR2: SGDLS, YYNGEE. Using immunoSEQ multiplex PCR, the repertoire was profiled, and TCRdb retains in-frame clones only, with some absent. The repertoire holds about 63,000 clones, with 70% to 90% as singletons. The sequenced sample was PBMCs. The gene calls are TRBV9 and TRBJ1-1; no definite D call. This clonotype was sampled from an older woman with lung cancer. The CDR3 region has the DNA TGTGCCAGCAGCGTAGACCTAAAGGACACTGAAGCTTTCTTT. This gives the protein CASSVDLKDTEAFF.